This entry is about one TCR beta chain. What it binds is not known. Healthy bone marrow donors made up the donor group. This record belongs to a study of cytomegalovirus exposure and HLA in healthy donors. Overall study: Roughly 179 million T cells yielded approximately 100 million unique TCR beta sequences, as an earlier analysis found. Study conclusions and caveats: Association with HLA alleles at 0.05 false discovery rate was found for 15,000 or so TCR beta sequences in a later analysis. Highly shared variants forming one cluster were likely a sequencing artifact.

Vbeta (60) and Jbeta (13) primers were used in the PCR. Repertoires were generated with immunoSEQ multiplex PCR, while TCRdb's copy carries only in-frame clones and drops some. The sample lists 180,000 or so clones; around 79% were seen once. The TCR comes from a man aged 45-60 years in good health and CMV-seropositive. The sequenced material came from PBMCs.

The CDR3 sequence is CASTAGLGEEGPTDTQYF. The CDR3 DNA sequence: TGTGCCAGCACCGCGGGTTTGGGGGAGGAGGGTCCCACAGATACGCAGTATTTT. The J gene is TRBJ2-3, the V gene TRBV5-5, with D maybe TRBD2 (6 bases). This CDR3 contains 18 residues. V gave up 6 bases and J gave up 2 bases, with 25 bases separating them. Germline assignment: CDR1 SGHKS and CDR2 YYEKEE (reference sequence).